These 22 T cell receptor beta chains were sequenced from one sample in a study of T cells in Graves' hyperthyroidism and ophthalmopathy. Template material for amplifying TCR beta CDR3 regions consisted of RNA transcripts. The HTBI primer set drove a first-round RT-PCR of the TCR CDR3. TCRdb itself ran the multiplex PCR reads through MiXCR, one entry per CDR3 protein. The profile shows around 97,000 distinct CDR3 sequences, about half of them singletons. The material sequenced was blood. These receptors were taken from a man aged 40-49 years with Graves' hyperthyroidism.

This chain connects TRBV19 to TRBJ1-2; D is undetermined. This CDR3 spans 13 amino acids. Deletions cut 4 bases from V and 4 bases from J, with 10 bases between. In germline, CDR1 is LNHDA, CDR2 SQIVND (reference sequence). CDR3 protein: CASSNYRTYGYTF. In DNA, the CDR3 is TGTGCCAGTAGTAACTACCGGACCTATGGCTACACCTTC.

Notes on this clonotype: The junction does not match germline at one end; this may be a read error. The rearrangement joins TRBV29-1 to TRBJ2-1; 7 bases agree with TRBD2. Germline V gene lookup returns CDR1 SQVTM and CDR2 ANQGSEA. The CDR3 loop spans 16 amino acids. The DNA for the CDR3 is TGCAGCGCAGATCCCTACCTAACTAGCGCCTACAATGATCAGTTCTTC. Protein sequence: CSADPYLTSAYNDQFF.

This clonotype was counted a single time. The chain combines TRBV7-2 with TRBJ1-1, with a weak D call TRBD1 (5 bases). V was shortened by 6 bases and J by 6 bases, with 17 bases between the two germline ends. The CDR3 length is 14 residues. Germline CDR1 is SGHTA and CDR2 is FQGNSA. CDR3 residues: CASSLTGTDAEAFF. The CDR3 region has the DNA TGTGCCAGCAGTCTCACCGGGACTGACGCTGAAGCTTTCTTT.

Of note for this clonotype: One end of the junction does not line up with germline, which may come from a read error. J is TRBJ1-2 and V is TRBV5-6, with D possibly matching TRBD1 (5 bases). The CDR3 spans 15 residues. CDR1 is SGHDT, CDR2 YYEEEE, per germline. CDR3 sequence: CVSSLDMGGDYGYTF. The CDR3 DNA follows: TGTGTCAGCAGCTTGGACATGGGAGGGGACTATGGCTACACCTTC.

The V and J genes are TRBV7-3 and TRBJ2-5; 9 nucleotides align to TRBD1. The CDR3 runs 13 residues. Germline assignment: CDR1 SGHTA and CDR2 FQGTGA. After removal of 8 bases from V and 6 bases from J, the junction contained 7 bases not matched to a gene. In nucleotides, the CDR3 is TGTGCCAGCTCCCGGGACAGGGCCCAGACCCAGTACTTC. Its protein product is CASSRDRAQTQYF. The entire variable domain, with the rest obtained from reference TRBV7-3 and TRBJ2-5, is as follows: GAGVSQTPSNKVTEKGKYVELRCDPISGHTALYWYRQSLGQGPEFLIYFQGTGAADDSGLPNDRFFAVRPEGSVSTLKIQRTERGDSAVYLCASSRDRAQTQYFGPGTRLLVL.

This clonotype was counted many times. The chain is built from TRBV7-2 and TRBJ2-7; 11 bases fit TRBD2. The CDR3 has 18 amino acids. Germline V gene sequence: CDR1 SGHTA, CDR2 FQGNSA. The V and J ends lost 4 bases and 0 bases, in that order; junction bases with no gene match: 11. The CDR3 loop is CASSSGTSGRDYSYEQYF. CDR3 nucleotide sequence: TGTGCCAGCAGCTCCGGGACTAGCGGAAGGGACTACTCCTACGAGCAGTACTTC.

The rearrangement uses TRBV28 and TRBJ2-1, with D uncertain. The germline gives CDR1 MDHEN, CDR2 SYDVKM. There are 13 residues in the CDR3. Trimming took 4 bases from V and 8 from J, leaving 12 bases between them. CDR3 sequence reads: CASSSFTPHEQFF. The CDR3 nucleotides are TGTGCCAGCAGTTCCTTTACGCCCCATGAGCAGTTCTTC.

As regards this clonotype: A junction boundary mismatches the germline segment, possibly from a read error. The chain carries TRBV20-1 and TRBJ2-5; 7 bases match TRBD2. This CDR3 is built from 12 residues. CDR1 and CDR2 from the germline V gene are DFQATT and SNEGSKA (reference sequence). The DNA for the CDR3 is TGCAATGCTAGCCGGGGGGAAGAGACCCCGTACTTC. This translates into CNASRGEETPYF.

This clonotype was seen many times. The rearrangement uses TRBV12-3 or TRBV12-4 and TRBJ2-7; 8 bases fit TRBD2. This CDR3 comprises 14 residues. V lost 3 bases and J lost 8; bases outside the gene matches: 9. The CDR3 DNA is TGTGCCAGCAGTTTGGGTAGCGGGACCGACAAGCAGTACTTC. Protein product: CASSLGSGTDKQYF.

This clonotype has at least ten counts. The chain employs TRBV29-1 and TRBJ2-1; 10 bases align to TRBD1. Germline V gives CDR1 SQVTM, CDR2 ANQGSEA. This CDR3 contains 14 residues. V lost 7 bases and J lost 8; bases outside the gene matches: 11. The CDR3 DNA sequence: TGCAGCGCCTTGGGGGGACAGGGGTTCGATGAGCAGTTCTTC. It codes for CSALGGQGFDEQFF.

J is TRBJ2-5 and V is TRBV7-2; 9 positions agree with TRBD2. The CDR3 spans 16 residues. After removal of 5 bases from V and 5 bases from J, the junction contained 12 bases not matched to a gene. The germline V gene encodes CDR1 SGHTA and CDR2 FQGNSA. The CDR3 protein is CASSLPTSGTLETQYF. The CDR3 bases are TGTGCCAGCAGCCTACCGACTAGCGGAACGTTGGAGACCCAGTACTTC.

This clonotype was counted many times. The V gene is TRBV6-1, the J gene TRBJ2-7, with TRBD1 matching over 7 bases. Germline lookup yields CDR1 MNHNS and CDR2 SASEGT. V shed 7 bases and J 3 bases; nucleotides not matched to a gene: 6. CDR3 size: 13 residues. CDR3 sequence reads: CASTVTGFYEQYF. CDR3 in DNA: TGTGCCAGCACAGTGACAGGGTTCTACGAGCAGTACTTC.

Ten or more counts support this clonotype. The gene calls are TRBV20-1 and TRBJ2-3; D not certain. The ends were cut back, 5 bases at V and 4 bases at J, with 25 bases in the middle. The CDR3 has 17 amino acids. Germline V gives CDR1 DFQATT, CDR2 SNEGSKA (reference sequence). The CDR3 here is CSAPRPRTGGVPDTQYF. The CDR3 DNA follows: TGCAGTGCTCCACGCCCGCGCACCGGTGGGGTTCCAGATACGCAGTATTTT.

The chain employs TRBV10-3 and TRBJ1-1, with D possibly matching TRBD1 (6 bases). This CDR3 is 14 amino acids long. Germline CDR1 and CDR2: ENHRY and SYGVKD. Trimming cost V 9 bases and J 6 bases, with 20 bases left between them. CDR3 DNA sequence: TGTGCCATTAGGGGGGCCGTATCCGGCGCTGAAGCTTTCTTT. Its translation: CAIRGAVSGAEAFF.

As regards this clonotype: Sequence at one end of the junction differs from germline and may be a read error. This chain connects TRBV11-2 to TRBJ2-1, with 9 nucleotides matching TRBD2. CDR1 SGHAT and CDR2 FQNNGV come from the germline V gene. This CDR3 has 14 amino acids. The CDR3 DNA sequence: TGTGCCAGCAGCCTCGGACTAGCGTACAATGGGCAGTTCTTC. This codes for CASSLGLAYNGQFF.

This rearrangement joins TRBV24-1 to TRBJ2-7; TRBD1 agrees at 10 bases. Germline V gives CDR1 KGHDR, CDR2 SFDVKD. The CDR3 is made up of 14 amino acids. The trim removed 6 bases at V and 0 bases at J, leaving 1 base unmatched. DNA for the CDR3: TGTGCCACCAGTAGACAGGGGGCCTCCTACGAGCAGTACTTC. Its translation is CATSRQGASYEQYF.

This clonotype was found a few times. This chain joins TRBV6-6 and TRBJ2-2, with 7 bases identical to TRBD2. The V gene's germline CDR1 is MNHNY and CDR2 SVGAGI (reference sequence). This CDR3 comprises 14 residues. With V trimmed by 8 bases and J by 1 base, 4 bases remained unmatched. The CDR3 sequence is CASRTGGNTGELFF. DNA of the CDR3: TGTGCCAGCCGAACGGGGGGGAACACCGGGGAGCTGTTTTTT.

The genes are TRBV20-1 and TRBJ1-1; weak D call: TRBD1 (5 bases). There are 15 residues in the CDR3. Germline CDR1 is DFQATT and CDR2 is SNEGSKA (reference sequence). The germline V and J ends were trimmed by 1 base and 8 bases, with 20 bases remaining between them. The CDR3 here is CSARADAGSGTEAFF. DNA of the CDR3: TGCAGTGCTAGAGCAGATGCCGGGAGTGGGACGGAAGCTTTCTTT.

Many counts were recorded for this clonotype. The rearrangement links TRBV9 to TRBJ2-3; weak D call: TRBD2 (6 bases). This CDR3 is built from 17 residues. The V and J ends lost 3 bases and 0 bases respectively, with 17 bases between them. Germline V lookup: CDR1 SGDLS, CDR2 YYNGEE. The CDR3 coding sequence is TGTGCCAGCAGCGGGCGGGACGTCTGGACTAGCACAGATACGCAGTATTTT. This gives the protein CASSGRDVWTSTDTQYF. The full variable domain, rest sourced from reference TRBV9 and TRBJ2-3, is DSGVTQTPKHLITATGQRVTLRCSPRSGDLSVYWYQQSLDQGLQFLIQYYNGEERAKGNILERFSAQQFPDLHSELNLSSLELGDSALYFCASSGRDVWTSTDTQYFGPGTRLTVL.

This clonotype was detected a few times. Possible read error: a much larger clone is one base away. V is TRBV6-4 and J is TRBJ1-1, with D unresolved. The CDR3 length is 10 residues. Germline CDR1 MRHNA, CDR2 SNTAGT. The CDR3 nucleotides read TGTGCCAGCGGACCCCTAGGCGTAATCTTT. Encoded protein: CASGPLGVIF.

The rearrangement uses TRBV7-3 and TRBJ2-1, with 9 positions matching TRBD1. This CDR3 has 17 residues. V dropped 5 bases and J dropped 6; count of bases not matched to a gene: 14. Per germline, CDR1 SGHTA and CDR2 FQGTGA. CDR3 region: CASSPPEGTGPVNEQFF. In nucleotides, the CDR3 is TGTGCCAGCAGCCCCCCGGAGGGGACAGGGCCTGTCAATGAGCAGTTCTTC.

In this sample, this clonotype turned up many times. This rearrangement joins TRBV12-3 or TRBV12-4 to TRBJ1-2; D not certain. This CDR3 contains 13 residues. V shed 6 bases and J shed 9 bases, with 17 bases lying between them. The CDR3, as DNA: TGTGCCAGCAGCCCCGGAAAAAGGTTTAGCTACACCTTC. This codes for CASSPGKRFSYTF.